The text below deals with one TCR beta chain. This clonotype is medium-sized (0.01 to 0.1%) by its frequency; no count is available. Which antigen it targets is not known. Reading the germline V gene gives CDR1 SGHVS and CDR2 FNYEAQ. The CDR3 sequence holds 16 residues, the cysteine and phenylalanine included. DNA for this receptor is not on file. This sample was taken from a study of CXCR3-negative and CXCR3-positive naive CD8 T cells (dated by TCRdb to between 2018 and 2020). Study-level background: In total, about 150 million TRB reads were obtained, which works out to roughly 1.5 +/- 0.3 million reads per library. For the TRBV-TRBJ cluster analysis, the naive subsets came from about 5 donors, while the memory cells came from 3 donors. Diversity and physicochemical repertoire analyses were performed on about eleven donors pooled from two independent experiments.

Each CD8+ T cell subset was flow-sorted in triplicate, with 300,000 or so cells per subset placed directly into RLT lysis buffer. To keep memory contaminants out, a stringent definition of naive CD8+ T cells was applied: CD45RO-CCR7+CD27+CD95-. Standard density gradient centrifugation was used to isolate peripheral blood mononuclear cells from buffy coats. A FACSAria III was used to flow-sort naive CD8+ T cells into CXCR3-negative and CXCR3-positive populations. Total RNA was extracted from sorted cells using an RNeasy Mini Kit. Here is what the overall study found, with its caveats: Similar TRBV-TRBJ usage was shown by naive CXCR3-negative and CXCR3-positive cells from the same donor, whereas distinct patterns were shown by memory cells. Compared with CXCR3-negative naive cells, CXCR3-positive naive cells had TRB CDR3s with higher hydrophobicity (lower Kidera factor 4), lower energy, and higher strength and volume indices. Because surface CD5, which has been linked to self-reactivity in mice, was comparable between naive subsets, TCR interaction strength was also inferred from TRB CDR3 physicochemical properties. CXCR3 expression partially decreased after cryopreservation, so most assays used freshly isolated PBMCs. Both naive subsets had comparably high repertoire diversity, while memory CD8+ T cells had much lower repertoire diversity.

Sequencing relied on a NextSeq 550. The Human TCR Profiling Kit (MiLaboratory) was used to make UMI-labeled 5' RACE TRB cDNA libraries. cDNA synthesis used the entire amount of extracted RNA, and PCR amplification then used the entire amount of cDNA produced. The libraries were made side by side, with each library going through the same number of PCR cycles. The study's processing was this. With a requirement of at least two reads per UMI, MIGEC and MiXCR extracted about 50,000 +/- 10,000 unique UMI-labeled TRB cDNA molecules per library. On average, each library contained roughly 40,000 +/- 10,000 functional in-frame TRB CDR3 nucleotide clonotypes without stop codons. After downsampling to 5000 UMI-labeled TRB molecules per sample, diversity metrics such as normalized Shannon-Wiener and Chao1 were calculated in VDJtools. VDJtools was used to calculate clonotype-size-weighted physicochemical properties of the central five CDR3 residues, namely interaction energy, strength, volume and Kidera factor 4. Following reprocessing of the reads by TCRdb, the data hold one row per CDR3 protein sequence and no DNA is available. The V and J calls shown here were made by TCRdb, not taken from the authors' results. The sample's clone listing holds around 26,000 distinct CDR3 sequences. 2.8% of the sample is held by the ten biggest clonotypes.

This TCR was recovered from a human donor in good health. Some clones in this sample may be carry-over from other donors' samples. Recombination linked TRBV7-6 to TRBJ1-3. Sequencing was performed on naive CXCR3- CD8+ T cells from blood. The sample's cell subset or site label, decoded: CD45RO-CCR7+CD27+CD95- naive CD8+ T cells lacking CXCR3 (TNR3-). The CDR3 here reads CASSPRVGSSGNTIYF.